The TCR beta chain described here comes from a study of lymphopenia after photon versus proton radiotherapy (dated by TCRdb to between 2018 and 2021). Notes on the research overall: In patients with gastrointestinal tumors who developed high-grade lymphopenia, the study compared the immunological effects of photon radiation therapy with those of proton radiation therapy. The cohort comprised 20 patients with gastrointestinal tumors who received either photon or proton therapy and then developed lymphopenia. The study aimed to characterize how the two radiation modalities differ in their impact on the immune system. Overall study outcomes, separate from this receptor: During treatment, patients who received proton therapy stayed relatively stable, whereas patients who received photon therapy lost naive T cells and TCR diversity and gained effector/memory populations. Across the cohort, a larger post-nadir drop in TCR diversity was inversely correlated with overall survival time among patients who died. The authors looked at the survival association only in patients who died, and they framed better survival with proton therapy as a possibility rather than a demonstrated result. After the lymphocyte count nadir, photon-treated repertoires showed oligoclonal expansion, especially of CD8+ Temra cells, which drove the drop in diversity.

CDR1 is given as MNHEY and CDR2 as SMNVEV, both from the germline V gene (reference sequence). Including cysteine and phenylalanine, the CDR3 has 14 amino acids. This entry keeps only the CDR3 DNA: 42 bases, framed from base 1. Relative to germline, V is 6 bases shorter and J is 5 bases shorter, with 17 bases between their ends. The library relied on the immunoSEQ multiplex PCR assay. Deep sequencing of rearranged TCR beta loci, alongside multiparametric flow cytometry, was used to profile T cell repertoires. The clones in this table, taken by TCRdb from immuneACCESS, are in-frame only. Not every clone is retained; where verified, under half of the shortfall comes from an unresolved V gene, and the cause of the rest is unknown. The table for this sample lists thousands of clones; roughly 80% of them were counted only once. Roughly 50% of the sample is held by the ten biggest clonotypes. A word on this clone: It has no known antigen specificity. Per-nucleotide qualities are absent, and no much larger clonotype sits a single base away.

This receptor chain uses TRBV27 and TRBJ2-7, and possibly TRBD2, on 5 matching bases. The sample was peripheral blood, taken from a patient treated with photon-based radiotherapy. This clonotype was sampled from a man aged 25 to 45 with gastric cancer. The CDR3 region reads CASSLRAGPNEQYF. The nucleotides are TGTGCCAGCAGCCTGCGGGCTGGGCCCAACGAGCAGTACTTC.